This is a list of T cell receptor beta chains from one sample in a study of cytomegalovirus exposure and HLA in healthy donors. Libraries were prepared by immunoSEQ multiplex PCR; TCRdb keeps only in-frame clonotypes and omits some of them. The table has about 200,000 clones, 60% to 80% seen once. Sequences were obtained from PBMCs. The receptors originated from a woman in her thirties in good health and CMV-seronegative. CDR3s include the opening cysteine and the closing phenylalanine or tryptophan.

j_gene: TRBJ1-1; v_gene: TRBV13; CDR3aa: CASSPHRVITEAFF
j_gene: TRBJ2-1; v_gene: TRBV4-1; CDR3aa: CASSQRPAGEYNEQFF
j_gene: TRBJ1-4; v_gene: TRBV4-2; CDR3aa: CASSQVSGTGGEKLFF
j_gene: TRBJ2-1; v_gene: TRBV2; CDR3aa: CASRFLAGGGDEQFF
j_gene: TRBJ1-3; v_gene: TRBV5-8; CDR3aa: CASSTGLFGNTIYF
j_gene: TRBJ1-1; v_gene: TRBV6-5; CDR3aa: CASSYSGEGNTEAFF
j_gene: TRBJ2-1; v_gene: TRBV13; CDR3aa: CASSPRGYNEQFF
j_gene: TRBJ2-1; v_gene: TRBV2; CDR3aa: CASSERGLNEQFF
j_gene: TRBJ1-3; v_gene: TRBV1; CDR3aa: CTSSRAAGGEKGNTIYF
j_gene: TRBJ1-2; v_gene: TRBV4-1; CDR3aa: CASSQGAGYGYTF
j_gene: TRBJ1-2; v_gene: TRBV30; CDR3aa: CAWAPPGGLVGYTF
j_gene: -; v_gene: TRBV6-1; CDR3aa: CASSEGPGQLTYEQYF
j_gene: TRBJ2-3; v_gene: TRBV9; CDR3aa: CASSSRRSGSTDTQYF
j_gene: TRBJ1-6; v_gene: TRBV30; CDR3aa: CAWTRSTGGDSNSPLHF
j_gene: TRBJ2-7; v_gene: TRBV2; CDR3aa: CASSPQAREQYF
j_gene: TRBJ2-1; v_gene: TRBV7-9; CDR3aa: CASSLGARQFF
j_gene: TRBJ2-7; v_gene: TRBV5-1; CDR3aa: CASSLSGLAYEQYF
j_gene: TRBJ1-2; v_gene: TRBV7-9; CDR3aa: CASSSRNNYGYTF
j_gene: TRBJ1-1; v_gene: TRBV19; CDR3aa: CASSIQGRGTEAFF
j_gene: TRBJ1-2; v_gene: TRBV10-2; CDR3aa: CASSELTAGGYTF
j_gene: TRBJ1-2; v_gene: TRBV2; CDR3aa: CASSEAYFQGKLYGYTF
j_gene: TRBJ2-5; v_gene: TRBV5-1; CDR3aa: CASSLDRPTQETQYF
j_gene: TRBJ1-2; v_gene: TRBV6-1; CDR3aa: CARRTANYGYTF
j_gene: TRBJ2-3; v_gene: TRBV11-2; CDR3aa: CAASPGQGITDTQYF
j_gene: TRBJ1-2; v_gene: TRBV5-1; CDR3aa: CASSLQGAAGYTF
j_gene: TRBJ2-7; v_gene: TRBV5-1; CDR3aa: CASSLNRDEQYF
j_gene: TRBJ2-7; v_gene: TRBV30; CDR3aa: CAWSVRTDYEQYF
j_gene: TRBJ2-7; v_gene: TRBV6-1; CDR3aa: CASSEVRGTAQYEQYF
j_gene: TRBJ2-5; v_gene: TRBV5-1; CDR3aa: CASSLRSETQYF
j_gene: TRBJ2-1; v_gene: TRBV5-1; CDR3aa: CASSPRTASSYNEQFF
j_gene: TRBJ1-4; v_gene: TRBV7-9; CDR3aa: CSSSSFREKLFF
j_gene: TRBJ1-1; v_gene: TRBV5-1; CDR3aa: CASREGTAPREAFF
j_gene: TRBJ2-3; v_gene: TRBV4-1; CDR3aa: CASGVRGTPGTDTQYF
j_gene: TRBJ2-3; v_gene: TRBV5-1; CDR3aa: CASSSGGGTDTQYF